This passage covers 28 T cell receptor beta chains from one sample sequenced in a study of blood T cell repertoires in COVID-19. Sequencing used immunoSEQ multiplex PCR; TCRdb keeps in-frame clones, though not all of them. The table has about 110,000 clones, over 75% seen once. Sequencing input: peripheral blood. These receptor sequences come from a woman in her fifties or sixties with acute or convalescent COVID-19.

The chain carries TRBV27 and TRBJ1-2; tentatively, D is TRBD1 (5 bases). The length of the CDR3 is 15 residues. Deletions cut 2 bases from V and 0 bases from J, with 10 bases between. Germline CDR1 MNHEY, CDR2 SMNVEV (reference sequence). This CDR3 is CASSLTGEPNYGYTF. CDR3 nucleotide sequence: TGTGCCAGCAGTTTAACGGGGGAGCCTAACTATGGCTACACCTTC.

The chain has TRBV12-3 or TRBV12-4 and TRBJ1-1; D is uncertain. This CDR3 comprises 13 residues. V was cut by 6 bases and J by 4 bases, with 12 bases left in between. This CDR3 reads CASSLRMSTEAFF. The CDR3 DNA follows: TGTGCCAGCAGCCTCCGAATGAGCACTGAAGCTTTCTTT.

The V and J genes are TRBV28 and TRBJ1-2, with 8 bases fitting TRBD1. Germline V gives CDR1 MDHEN, CDR2 SYDVKM. This CDR3 contains 15 residues. The junction had 6 bases not matched to a gene; V was cut back by 6 bases and J by 0 bases. The CDR3 DNA is TGTGCCAGCAGCCGACAGGGGTTTCCTAACTATGGCTACACCTTC. Translation: CASSRQGFPNYGYTF.

This sequence joins TRBV3-1 (or the pseudogene TRBV3-2) and TRBJ2-1; 7 nucleotides align to TRBD1. The CDR3 length is 14 residues. With V trimmed by 1 base and J by 3 bases, 0 bases remained unmatched. Germline values: CDR1 LGHDT, CDR2 YNNKEL (reference sequence). In nucleotides, the CDR3 is TGTGCCAGCAGCCAAGCAGGGGGCTACAATGAGCAGTTCTTC. Translated: CASSQAGGYNEQFF.

The CDR3 DNA follows: TGTGCCAGCAGCCAACGGGACAGCGATTCACCCCTCCACTTT. Amino acid sequence: CASSQRDSDSPLHF. The chain links TRBV3-1 (or the pseudogene TRBV3-2) to TRBJ1-6; 7 positions agree with TRBD1. Germline values: CDR1 LGHDT, CDR2 YNNKEL (reference sequence). The J segment lost 8 bases and the V segment lost 2 bases, leaving 3 bases of the junction unmatched. The CDR3 runs to 14 residues.

This chain connects TRBV18 to TRBJ1-5; unclear D gene. The CDR3 spans 15 residues. Germline CDR1 and CDR2: KGHSH and LQKENI. V lost 2 bases to trimming and J lost 0 bases, with 8 bases between them. The CDR3: CASSPSVNSNQPQHF. The DNA of the CDR3 is TGTGCCAGCTCACCATCCGTTAATAGCAATCAGCCCCAGCATTTT.

This chain uses TRBV6-5 with TRBJ1-2; D unresolved. The V end was cut by 6 bases, the J end by 3 bases, with 11 bases between. Germline CDR1 and CDR2: MNHEY and SVGAGI. This CDR3 spans 13 amino acids. The CDR3 spells CASSRGWDYGYTF. The CDR3, as DNA: TGTGCCAGCAGCCGCGGCTGGGACTATGGCTACACCTTC.

Regarding this clone: A read error may explain this, as a much larger clone is one base away. The rearrangement links TRBV6-5 to TRBJ2-7, with 12 bases lining up with TRBD1. Trimming at V came to 6 bases and at J to 2 bases, leaving 5 bases not matched to a gene. Germline V gene data show CDR1 as MNHEY and CDR2 as SVGAGI. The CDR3 runs to 15 residues. CDR3 in DNA: TGTGCCAGCAGCCAAGGGACAGGGGGCACCTACGAGCAGTACTTC. Residues: CASSQGTGGTYEQYF.

This clone was counted only a few times. The chain employs TRBV13 and TRBJ1-6; TRBD1 agrees at 12 bases. Looked up from germline, CDR1 is PRHDT and CDR2 is FYEKMQ (reference sequence). The trim removed 0 bases at V and 10 bases at J, leaving 10 bases unmatched. There are 18 residues in the CDR3. The CDR3 region is CASSLGTGTGGEWSPLHF. The CDR3 DNA reads TGTGCCAGCAGCTTAGGAACCGGGACAGGGGGCGAATGGTCACCCCTCCACTTT.

In its sample, this clone was seen once. The chain combines TRBV5-1 with TRBJ1-4, with TRBD1 identical over 9 bases. Trimming took 4 bases from V and 11 from J; bases not matched to a gene: 12. Germline CDR1 and CDR2: SGHRS and YFSETQ. The CDR3 length is 15 residues. The CDR3 region has the DNA TGCGCCAGCAGCCGAAACGTACCGGGACAGGGCAAACTGTTTTTT. Translated, it gives CASSRNVPGQGKLFF.

The chain links TRBV7-2 to TRBJ1-3; 7 bases are shared with TRBD1. This CDR3 comprises 14 residues. Unmatched junction bases numbered 4, after V lost 4 bases and J lost 4 bases. Germline lookup yields CDR1 SGHTA and CDR2 FQGNSA. The chain's CDR3 is CASSSGGSGNTIYF. The CDR3, as DNA: TGTGCCAGCAGCTCAGGGGGTTCGGGAAACACCATATATTTT.

The chain couples TRBV6-5 to TRBJ1-1, with 8 bases fitting TRBD1. The V and J ends lost 7 bases and 4 bases, in that order; junction bases with no gene match: 5. This CDR3 region has 13 residues. Germline V gives CDR1 MNHEY, CDR2 SVGAGI. CDR3 in amino acids: CASTKDRGTEAFF. The CDR3 nucleotides read TGTGCCAGCACCAAAGACAGGGGCACTGAAGCTTTCTTT.

This clone has only a few counts. This chain links TRBV6-1 with TRBJ1-1; 11 bases fit TRBD1. Germline CDR1 is MNHNS and CDR2 is SASEGT. Losses at the gene ends were 3 bases for V and 9 bases for J; bases not matched to a gene: 3. CDR3 length: 13 amino acids. CDR3 bases: TGTGCCAGCAGTGACCGGGACAGGGGGAAAGCTTTCTTT. Its protein product is CASSDRDRGKAFF.

The chain combines TRBV7-9 with TRBJ2-5; a possible D gene is TRBD1 (6 bases). Germline V gene data show CDR1 as SEHNR and CDR2 as FQNEAQ (reference sequence). The CDR3 spans 16 residues. Trimming removed 7 bases from V and 4 bases from J, with 22 bases in between. The CDR3 loop reads CASTPGKGRTVETQYF. CDR3 nucleotide sequence: TGTGCCAGCACCCCGGGGAAGGGCCGGACAGTAGAGACCCAGTACTTC.

In this sample, this clone turned up once. This sequence joins TRBV6-6 and TRBJ1-2; D uncertain. CDR1 MNHNY and CDR2 SVGAGI come from the germline V gene (reference sequence). This CDR3 contains 15 residues. Trimming took off 5 bases at V and 0 bases at J, with 13 bases between the two ends. DNA for the CDR3: TGTGCCAGCAGTCTCGGAGTTACCCCTAACTATGGCTACACCTTC. Amino acid sequence: CASSLGVTPNYGYTF.

The chain joins TRBV30 to TRBJ1-3; D uncertain. V was shortened by 2 bases and J by 0 bases, with 8 bases between the two germline ends. Germline CDR1 reads GTSNPN; CDR2 reads SVGIG (reference sequence). The CDR3 is 14 residues long. The chain's CDR3 is CAWSLGPSGNTIYF. The CDR3 nucleotides are TGTGCCTGGAGTTTGGGCCCCTCTGGAAACACCATATATTTT.

The chain carries TRBV6-1 and TRBJ1-1; the D is unclear. The V gene lost 7 bases and the J gene lost 1 base, with 10 bases spanning the gap. Germline lookup yields CDR1 MNHNS and CDR2 SASEGT. The CDR3 has 13 amino acids. CDR3 nucleotide sequence: TGTGCCAGCAACCGAGGCCGGAACACTGAAGCTTTCTTT. Amino acid sequence: CASNRGRNTEAFF.

The rearrangement uses TRBV13 and TRBJ2-5, with a tentative D call TRBD1 (5 bases). Trimming shortened V by 3 bases and J by 5 bases, and 19 bases separated the two germline ends. Looked up from germline, CDR1 is PRHDT and CDR2 is FYEKMQ (reference sequence). This CDR3 spans 16 amino acids. The DNA of the CDR3 is TGTGCCAGCAGCTTGACAGCTGTCCAAGTCGGGGAGACCCAGTACTTC. This encodes CASSLTAVQVGETQYF.

V gene TRBV28 combines with J gene TRBJ1-5; D uncertain. The length of the CDR3 is 15 residues. V lost 6 bases and J 4 bases, leaving 16 bases between the germline ends. The germline V gene has CDR1 MDHEN and CDR2 SYDVKM. CDR3 protein: CASRLKLSGNQPQHF. CDR3 nucleotides: TGTGCCAGCAGATTAAAGTTATCCGGGAATCAGCCCCAGCATTTT.

This clone came up a few times. This rearrangement joins TRBV14 to TRBJ1-2; no clear D gene. CDR3 length: 14 residues. The germline V gene encodes CDR1 SGHDN and CDR2 FVKESK. V was shortened by 0 bases and J by 8 bases, with 13 bases between the two germline ends. The CDR3: CASSQDRRTGGYTF. CDR3 DNA sequence: TGTGCCAGCAGCCAAGATAGGAGGACGGGGGGCTACACCTTC. The full variable domain, rest sourced from reference TRBV14 and TRBJ1-2, is EAGVTQFPSHSVIEKGQTVTLRCDPISGHDNLYWYRRVMGKEIKFLLHFVKESKQDESGMPNNRFLAERTGGTYSTLKVQPAELEDSGVYFCASSQDRRTGGYTFGSGTRLTVV.

This chain connects TRBV11-2 to TRBJ1-1, with D maybe TRBD1 (5 bases). Germline V gives CDR1 SGHAT, CDR2 FQNNGV. The CDR3 contains 15 residues. V was shortened by 5 bases and J by 5 bases, with 18 bases between the two germline ends. In DNA form, the CDR3 reads TGTGCCAGCAGCCAATCGGGGGGGGTCGAGACTGAAGCTTTCTTT. Its translation: CASSQSGGVETEAFF.

This chain uses TRBV20-1 with TRBJ1-2; D possibly corresponds to TRBD1 (6 bases). This CDR3 comprises 11 residues. CDR1 DFQATT and CDR2 SNEGSKA come from the germline V gene (reference sequence). Trimming took 5 bases from V and 8 from J, leaving 12 bases between them. CDR3 amino acids: CSAQTGSGYTF. For the CDR3, the DNA is TGCAGTGCTCAAACAGGGAGCGGCTACACCTTC.

J is TRBJ1-1 and V is TRBV6-1, with 7 bases lining up with TRBD1. The CDR3 is 15 residues long. Germline assignment: CDR1 MNHNS and CDR2 SASEGT. V was clipped by 2 bases and J by 0 bases; unmatched bases: 3. The CDR3 DNA reads TGTGCCAGCAGTGAAACAGGGGCCATGAACACTGAAGCTTTCTTT. Protein product: CASSETGAMNTEAFF.

The count of this clone is one. V and J are TRBV5-4 and TRBJ1-1; 11 bases agree with TRBD1. The germline V gene encodes CDR1 SGHNT and CDR2 YYREEE (reference sequence). The V gene end was trimmed by 4 bases and the J gene end by 0 bases; junction bases not matched to a gene: 5. The CDR3 totals 16 residues. CDR3 DNA sequence: TGTGCCAGCAGCGCCGGGACAGGGGGTATGAACACTGAAGCTTTCTTT. Translating gives CASSAGTGGMNTEAFF.

V is TRBV11-2 and J is TRBJ2-6; TRBD1 matches at 7 bases. CDR1 is SGHAT, CDR2 FQNNGV, per germline. The CDR3 spans 17 residues. The V and J ends lost 1 base and 0 bases, in that order; junction bases with no gene match: 3. Here the CDR3 reads CASSLGQGYSGANVLTF. In DNA form, the CDR3 reads TGTGCCAGCAGCTTAGGACAGGGATACTCTGGGGCCAACGTCCTGACTTTC. The variable domain in full, completed from reference TRBV11-2 and TRBJ2-6, reads EAGVAQSPRYKIIEKRQSVAFWCNPISGHATLYWYQQILGQGPKLLIQFQNNGVVDDSQLPKDRFSAERLKGVDSTLKIQPAKLEDSAVYLCASSLGQGYSGANVLTFGAGSRLTVL.

The chain employs TRBV5-5 and TRBJ2-7; D is uncertain. CDR1 is SGHKS, CDR2 YYEKEE, per germline (reference sequence). The V end was cut by 2 bases, the J end by 2 bases, with 2 bases between. CDR3 length equals 11 residues. The CDR3 loop reads CASSFTYEQYF. The CDR3 DNA is TGTGCCAGCAGCTTTACCTACGAGCAGTACTTC. Based on the CDR3 plus reference TRBV5-5 and TRBJ2-7, the full variable domain is DAGVTQSPTHLIKTRGQQVTLRCSPISGHKSVSWYQQVLGQGPQFIFQYYEKEERGRGNFPDRFSARQFPNYSSELNVNALLLGDSALYLCASSFTYEQYFGPGTRLTVT.

The chain links TRBV6-5 to TRBJ2-3, with D possibly matching TRBD2 (6 bases). The CDR3 runs to 15 residues. CDR1 is MNHEY, CDR2 SVGAGI, per germline. V gave up 5 bases and J gave up 0 bases, with 12 bases separating them. DNA of the CDR3: TGTGCCAGCAGTACCGGGGGAGCTAGCACAGATACGCAGTATTTT. Its protein product is CASSTGGASTDTQYF.

The rearrangement joins TRBV4-1 to TRBJ1-5; a possible D gene is TRBD1 (5 bases). The V and J ends lost 4 bases and 0 bases respectively, with 19 bases between them. The germline V gene encodes CDR1 MGHRA and CDR2 YSYEKL. CDR3 size: 18 residues. In DNA form, the CDR3 reads TGCGCCAGCAGCCCCAATGGGTGGGGGGTACGTAGCAATCAGCCCCAGCATTTT. It translates to CASSPNGWGVRSNQPQHF.